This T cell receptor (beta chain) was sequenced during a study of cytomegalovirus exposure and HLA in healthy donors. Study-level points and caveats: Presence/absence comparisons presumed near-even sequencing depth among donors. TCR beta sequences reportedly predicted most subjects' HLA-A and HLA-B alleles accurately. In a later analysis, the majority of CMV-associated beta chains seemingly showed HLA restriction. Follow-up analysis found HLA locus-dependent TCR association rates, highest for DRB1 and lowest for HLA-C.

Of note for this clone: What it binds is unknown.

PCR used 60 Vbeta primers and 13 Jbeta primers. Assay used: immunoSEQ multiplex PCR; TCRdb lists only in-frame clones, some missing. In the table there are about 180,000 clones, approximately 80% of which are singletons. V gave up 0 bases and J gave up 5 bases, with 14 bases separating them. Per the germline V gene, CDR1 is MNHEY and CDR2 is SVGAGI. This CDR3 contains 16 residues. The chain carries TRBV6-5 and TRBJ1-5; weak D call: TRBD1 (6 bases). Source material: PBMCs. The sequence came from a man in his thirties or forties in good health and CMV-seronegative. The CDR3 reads CASSYSGRGADQPQHF. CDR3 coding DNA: TGTGCCAGCAGTTACTCGGGTCGGGGGGCCGATCAGCCCCAGCATTTT.